The 12 T cell receptor beta chains listed next were all sequenced from one sample in a study of blood T cell repertoires in COVID-19. Some clones are missing from TCRdb's copy, which holds only in-frame ones; the method was immunoSEQ multiplex PCR. The sample carries about 240,000 clones, about 79% recorded once. Sequenced input: peripheral blood. Receptors were obtained from a woman aged 80 or older with acute or convalescent COVID-19.

This clone was seen just once. The chain is built from TRBV5-1 and TRBJ1-4; D may be TRBD1 (6 bases). In germline, CDR1 is SGHRS, CDR2 YFSETQ. The ends were cut back, 4 bases at V and 2 bases at J, with 15 bases in the middle. The CDR3 runs to 16 residues. CDR3 coding DNA: TGCGCCAGCAGCCCCAAGGGGGGGCGGACTAATGAAAAACTGTTTTTT. This sequence encodes CASSPKGGRTNEKLFF.

The chain joins TRBV2 to TRBJ2-3, with a possible D match to TRBD1 (6 bases). V gave up 5 bases and J gave up 2 bases, with 11 bases separating them. This CDR3 has 14 residues. Germline CDR1 reads SNHLY; CDR2 reads FYNNEI. The CDR3 spells CASSYRDFTDTQYF. The CDR3 DNA reads TGTGCCAGCAGTTACAGGGATTTCACAGATACGCAGTATTTT. Full variable domain (missing parts from reference TRBV2 and TRBJ2-3): EPEVTQTPSHQVTQMGQEVILRCVPISNHLYFYWYRQILGQKVEFLVSFYNNEISEKSEIFDDQFSVERPDGSNFTLKIRSTKLEDSAMYFCASSYRDFTDTQYFGPGTRLTVL.

J is TRBJ1-5 and V is TRBV2; TRBD1 aligns across 9 bases. Trimming at V came to 9 bases and at J to 4 bases, leaving 10 bases not matched to a gene. The length of the CDR3 is 15 residues. The V gene's germline CDR1 is SNHLY and CDR2 FYNNEI. CDR3 sequence reads: CASRGQGQGNQPQHF. CDR3 in DNA: TGTGCCAGTCGGGGGCAGGGACAGGGAAATCAGCCCCAGCATTTT.

The V gene is TRBV5-6, the J gene TRBJ1-6; D is uncertain. Germline assignment: CDR1 SGHDT and CDR2 YYEEEE. This CDR3 region has 16 residues. V was pared by 1 base and J by 0 bases, with 8 bases between. The DNA of the CDR3 is TGTGCCAGCAGCTTGCGGGAAATCTCCTATAATTCACCCCTCCACTTT. As protein: CASSLREISYNSPLHF.

The rearrangement joins TRBV5-1 to TRBJ2-2; 13 bases map to TRBD2. Per germline, CDR1 SGHRS and CDR2 YFSETQ. This CDR3 spans 16 amino acids. V gave up 2 bases and J gave up 6 bases; unmatched junction bases: 4. CDR3 amino acids: CASSFPGTSGAGELFF. In DNA, the CDR3 is TGCGCCAGCAGCTTTCCCGGGACTAGCGGGGCCGGGGAGCTGTTTTTT.

The rearrangement links TRBV10-1 to TRBJ1-1; D possibly corresponds to TRBD1 (5 bases). The germline CDR1 and CDR2 sequences are WNHNN and SYGVQD (reference sequence). The V end lost 5 bases, the J end lost 2 bases, and 15 bases lay between the germline ends. The CDR3 totals 15 residues. CDR3 coding DNA: TGCGCCAGCAGTCCCGGGACTTTACTAAACACTGAAGCTTTCTTT. Protein product: CASSPGTLLNTEAFF.

The rearrangement uses TRBV5-5 and TRBJ2-7, with D unresolved. The CDR3 totals 12 residues. V lost 1 base to trimming and J lost 5 bases, with 7 bases between them. Germline lookup yields CDR1 SGHKS and CDR2 YYEKEE (reference sequence). CDR3 residues: CASSLSVHEQYF. The CDR3 nucleotides read TGTGCCAGCAGCTTGTCAGTCCACGAGCAGTACTTC.

This chain uses TRBV5-1 with TRBJ2-7, with TRBD2 as a possible D gene (6 bases). Trimming removed 0 bases from V and 2 bases from J, with 9 bases in between. The CDR3 has 14 amino acids. The germline gives CDR1 SGHRS, CDR2 YFSETQ. This CDR3 is CASSLDTGAYEQYF. CDR3 coding DNA: TGCGCCAGCAGCTTGGATACGGGAGCCTACGAGCAGTACTTC.

The chain couples TRBV4-1 to TRBJ1-5, with 12 bases aligning to TRBD1. This CDR3 has 16 residues. Germline-derived CDR1 and CDR2 are MGHRA and YSYEKL. The J segment lost 5 bases and the V segment lost 0 bases, leaving 2 bases of the junction unmatched. The CDR3 loop is CASSQDGTGGYQPQHF. In DNA, the CDR3 is TGCGCCAGCAGCCAAGATGGGACAGGGGGCTATCAGCCCCAGCATTTT.

A single count supports this clone. This sequence joins TRBV21-1 and TRBJ2-1; the table's D call TRBD1 went unverified against the DNA. TRBV21-1 counts as a pseudogene. The CDR3 is 15 amino acids. CDR3 protein: CASSPGTDKHNEQFF. For the CDR3, the DNA is TGTGCCAGCAGCCCCGGGACAGACAAGCACAATGAGCAGTTCTTC.

The chain is built from TRBV19 and TRBJ1-5; D may be TRBD1 (6 bases). There are 15 residues in the CDR3. Per germline, CDR1 LNHDA and CDR2 SQIVND (reference sequence). Trimming removed 6 bases from V and 2 bases from J, with 14 bases in between. This chain's CDR3 is CASRDRSSGNQPQHF. CDR3 nucleotides: TGTGCCAGTAGAGACAGGTCCTCGGGCAATCAGCCCCAGCATTTT.

This clone was seen only a few times. The chain has TRBV15 and TRBJ1-6; D perhaps matches TRBD1 (6 bases). Looked up from germline, CDR1 is LNHNV and CDR2 is YYDKDF (reference sequence). Trimming pared 0 bases from V and 7 bases from J, leaving 16 bases between. The CDR3 loop spans 17 amino acids. The CDR3 nucleotides are TGTGCCACCAGCAGAGAGGGTTCAAAGGGGGAAAATTCACCCCTCCACTTT. Protein product: CATSREGSKGENSPLHF. Full variable domain (rest looked up from reference TRBV15 and TRBJ1-6): DAMVIQNPRYQVTQFGKPVTLSCSQTLNHNVMYWYQQKSSQAPKLLFHYYDKDFNNEADTPDNFQSRRPNTSFCFLDIRSPGLGDTAMYLCATSREGSKGENSPLHFGNGTRLTVT.